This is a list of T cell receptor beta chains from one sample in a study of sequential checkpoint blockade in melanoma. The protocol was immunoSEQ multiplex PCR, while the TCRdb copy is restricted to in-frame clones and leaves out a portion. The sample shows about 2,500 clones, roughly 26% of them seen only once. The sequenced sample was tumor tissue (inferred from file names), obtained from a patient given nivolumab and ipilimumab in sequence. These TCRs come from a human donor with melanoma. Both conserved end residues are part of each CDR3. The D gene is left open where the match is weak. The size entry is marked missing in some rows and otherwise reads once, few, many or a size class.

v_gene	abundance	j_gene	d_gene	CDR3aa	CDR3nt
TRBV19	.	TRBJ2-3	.	CASSMSGYKTDTQYF	TGTGCCAGTAGTATGTCCGGGTACAAAACAGATACGCAGTATTTT
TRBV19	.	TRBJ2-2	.	CASSTQGNTGELFF	TGTGCCAGTAGTACGCAGGGTAACACCGGGGAGCTGTTTTTT
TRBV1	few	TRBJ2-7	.	CTSSQDRDTYEQYF	TGCACCAGCAGCCAAGACCGGGACACCTACGAGCAGTACTTC
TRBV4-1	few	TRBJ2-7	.	CASSLAADRLTYEQYF	TGCGCCAGCAGCCTCGCAGCTGACAGGCTTACCTACGAGCAGTACTTC
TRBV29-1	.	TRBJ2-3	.	CSVRVVGDTQYF	TGCAGCGTGCGGGTGGTTGGAGATACGCAGTATTTT
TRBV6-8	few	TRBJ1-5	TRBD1	CASSGDRGQPQHF	TGTGCCAGCAGTGGAGACAGGGGCCAGCCCCAGCATTTT
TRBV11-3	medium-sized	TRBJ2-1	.	CASSLEVRGSYNEQFF	TGTGCCAGCAGCTTAGAGGTTCGGGGGTCCTACAATGAGCAGTTCTTC
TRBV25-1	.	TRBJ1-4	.	CASGETGNRNEKLFF	TGTGCCAGCGGTGAAACAGGGAACCGCAATGAAAAACTGTTTTTT
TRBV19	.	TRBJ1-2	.	CASSFGGISTLSNYGYTF	TGTGCCAGTAGTTTCGGGGGGATCTCAACCCTTTCAAACTATGGCTACACCTTC
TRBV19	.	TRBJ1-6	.	CARGGYNSPLHF	TGTGCCAGGGGGGGCTATAATTCACCCCTCCACTTT
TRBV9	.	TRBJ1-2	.	CASSVEGVPNGYTF	TGTGCCAGCAGCGTAGAGGGGGTCCCAAATGGCTACACCTTC
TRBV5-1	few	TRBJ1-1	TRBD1	CASSLGGGGTEAFF	TGCGCCAGCAGCTTGGGAGGGGGCGGCACTGAAGCTTTCTTT
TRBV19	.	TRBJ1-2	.	CASSLGRGEGYTF	TGTGCCAGCAGTCTAGGGAGAGGGGAGGGCTACACCTTC
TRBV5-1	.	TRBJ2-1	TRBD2	CASSPSGSSYNEQFF	TGCGCCAGCAGCCCTAGCGGGAGCTCCTACAATGAGCAGTTCTTC
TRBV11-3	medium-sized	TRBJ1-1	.	CASSLAALTDEAFF	TGTGCCAGCAGCTTGGCCGCCCTAACCGACGAAGCTTTCTTT
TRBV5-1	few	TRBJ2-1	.	CASGPSGTNYNEQFF	TGCGCCAGCGGTCCGTCCGGGACAAATTACAATGAGCAGTTCTTC
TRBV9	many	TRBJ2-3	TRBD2	CASSPKRGTIDTQYF	TGTGCCAGCAGCCCCAAGCGGGGGACGATAGATACGCAGTATTTT
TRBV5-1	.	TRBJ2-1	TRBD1	CASSLGWGQDNNEQFF	TGCGCCAGCAGCTTGGGGTGGGGACAGGATAACAATGAGCAGTTCTTC
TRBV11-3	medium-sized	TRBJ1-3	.	CASSSREGGPGNTIYF	TGTGCCAGCAGCTCCCGGGAGGGAGGTCCTGGAAACACCATATATTTT
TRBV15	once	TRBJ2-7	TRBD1	CATSREAGTAYEQYF	TGTGCCACCAGCAGAGAAGCCGGGACAGCCTACGAGCAGTACTTC
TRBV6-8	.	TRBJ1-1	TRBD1	CAIRGGQGVTEAFF	TGTGCCATCAGGGGTGGACAGGGAGTCACTGAAGCTTTCTTT
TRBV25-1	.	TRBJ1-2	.	CASSLQENYGYTF	TGTGCCAGCAGCCTACAGGAGAACTATGGCTACACCTTC
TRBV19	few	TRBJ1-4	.	CASSIDHGTGGEKLFF	TGTGCCAGTAGTATAGATCACGGGACCGGGGGTGAAAAACTGTTTTTT
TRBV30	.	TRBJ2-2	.	CAWNGGTEELFF	TGTGCCTGGAATGGAGGGACCGAGGAGCTGTTTTTT
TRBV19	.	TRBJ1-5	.	CASSSTRNSNQPQHF	TGTGCCAGTAGCTCGACAAGAAATAGCAATCAGCCCCAGCATTTT
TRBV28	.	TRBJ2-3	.	CASSTRTAEATDTQYF	TGTGCCAGCAGTACCCGGACGGCCGAAGCCACAGATACGCAGTATTTT
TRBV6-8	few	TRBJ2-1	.	CAITSQTNRDEQFF	TGTGCCATCACAAGTCAAACTAATAGGGATGAGCAGTTCTTC
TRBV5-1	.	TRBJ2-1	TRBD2	CASSLSGGYAEQFF	TGCGCCAGCAGCCTAAGCGGGGGGTATGCTGAGCAGTTCTTC
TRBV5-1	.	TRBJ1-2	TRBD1	CASSETGGQGYGYTF	TGCGCCAGCAGCGAAACAGGGGGTCAGGGCTATGGCTACACCTTC
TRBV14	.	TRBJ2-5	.	CASSPNQGLGETQYF	TGTGCCAGCAGCCCTAACCAGGGGTTGGGAGAGACCCAGTACTTC
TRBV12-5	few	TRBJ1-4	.	CATRKVGGRGEKLFF	TGTGCCACCAGAAAGGTCGGGGGCAGGGGTGAAAAACTGTTTTTT
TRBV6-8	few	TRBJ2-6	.	CASRSGYGANVLTF	TGTGCCAGCAGGTCGGGATACGGGGCCAACGTCCTGACTTTC
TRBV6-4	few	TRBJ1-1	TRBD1	CAISQTGVGFF	TGTGCCATCAGCCAGACAGGGGTTGGTTTCTTT
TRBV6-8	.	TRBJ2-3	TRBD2	CASSSSGSGVTQYF	TGTGCCAGCAGTTCTAGCGGGAGCGGAGTTACGCAGTATTTT
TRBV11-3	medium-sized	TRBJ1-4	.	CASSLVGTNEKLFF	TGTGCCAGCAGCTTAGTGGGAACTAATGAAAAACTGTTTTTT
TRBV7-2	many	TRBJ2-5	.	CASSYASAETQYF	TGTGCCAGCAGCTACGCGAGTGCGGAGACCCAGTACTTC
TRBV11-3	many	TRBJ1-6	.	CASSLVAGEGSYNSPLHF	TGTGCCAGCAGCTTGGTCGCAGGGGAGGGTTCCTATAATTCACCCCTCCACTTT
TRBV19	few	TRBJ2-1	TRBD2	CASSTTSGGIFEQFF	TGTGCCAGTAGTACGACTAGCGGGGGAATATTCGAGCAGTTCTTC
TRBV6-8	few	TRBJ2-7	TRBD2	CASTGGEGTPYF	TGTGCCAGCACCGGGGGGGAGGGGACACCTTACTTC
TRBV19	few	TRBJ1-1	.	CASLGPGQVNTEAFF	TGTGCCAGCTTGGGGCCGGGACAAGTGAACACTGAAGCTTTCTTT
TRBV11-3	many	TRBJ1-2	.	CASSSGVSNYGYTF	TGTGCCAGCAGCTCTGGGGTATCTAACTATGGCTACACCTTC